Listed here is a single TCR beta chain. The antigen is unknown. Unique molecular identifiers were built into the TCR beta cDNA libraries. Each batch of 1 to 10 million T cells produced 500,000 to 550,000 cDNA molecules. TCRdb called the PCR reads again in MiXCR, with one record for every CDR3 protein. The data hold about 820,000 distinct CDR3 sequences, with under 70% observed a single time. The data derive from a study of post-analysis software for immune sequencing data. Notes on the study in general: Among roughly 5 TRBV segments more frequent in patients than controls were TRBV5-6, TRBV5-1 and TRBV20-1.

Per germline, CDR1 SQVTM and CDR2 ANQGSEA. The V and J ends lost 5 bases and 6 bases, in that order; junction bases with no gene match: 8. CDR3 length: 14 amino acids. This TCR was recovered from a girl between 10 and 17 years old with multiple sclerosis. Sequenced: blood. The chain couples TRBV29-1 to TRBJ2-2, with 8 bases that match TRBD1. The CDR3 bases are TGCAGCGTTTGGACAGGGACTCAATCCGGGGAGCTGTTTTTT. The encoded protein is CSVWTGTQSGELFF.